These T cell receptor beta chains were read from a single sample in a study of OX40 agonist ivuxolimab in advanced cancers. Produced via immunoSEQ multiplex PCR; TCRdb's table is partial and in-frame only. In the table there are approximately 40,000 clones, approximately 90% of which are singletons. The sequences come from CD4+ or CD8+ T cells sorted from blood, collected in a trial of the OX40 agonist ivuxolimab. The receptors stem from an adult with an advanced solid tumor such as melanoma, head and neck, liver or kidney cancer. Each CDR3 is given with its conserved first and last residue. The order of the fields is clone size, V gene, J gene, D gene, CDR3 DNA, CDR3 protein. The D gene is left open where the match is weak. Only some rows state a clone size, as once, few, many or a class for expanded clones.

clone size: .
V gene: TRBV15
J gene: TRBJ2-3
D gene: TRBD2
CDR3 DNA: TGTGCCACCAGCAGCTCTCCGGGACGGGAGGGTAGTTTGATAAAAGATACGCAGTATTTT
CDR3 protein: CATSSSPGREGSLIKDTQYF

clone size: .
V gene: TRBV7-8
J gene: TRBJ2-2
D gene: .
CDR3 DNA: TGTGCCAGCAGCTTTTCGTCCGGGGAGCTGTTTTTT
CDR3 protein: CASSFSSGELFF

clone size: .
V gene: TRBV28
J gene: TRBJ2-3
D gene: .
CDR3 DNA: TGTGCCAGCAGCCTAATAGGGGTGGTGACAGATACGCAGTATTTT
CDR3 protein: CASSLIGVVTDTQYF

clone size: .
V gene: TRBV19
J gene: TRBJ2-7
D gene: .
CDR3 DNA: TGTGCCAGTAGTATTGGGTCCTCCTCCTACGAGCAGTACTTC
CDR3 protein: CASSIGSSSYEQYF

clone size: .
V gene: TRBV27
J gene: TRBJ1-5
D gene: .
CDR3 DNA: TGTGCCAGCAGTTTACAGGGCCATGGTCAGCCCCAGCATTTT
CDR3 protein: CASSLQGHGQPQHF

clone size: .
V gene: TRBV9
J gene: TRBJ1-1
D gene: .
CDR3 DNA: TGTGCCAGCAGCCCCAAGAACAGAGGCTGGTTGAACACTGAAGCTTTCTTT
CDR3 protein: CASSPKNRGWLNTEAFF

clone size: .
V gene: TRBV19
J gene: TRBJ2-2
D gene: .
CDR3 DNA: TGTGCCAGTAGTTGGGGTAGCGGGAACACCGGGGAGCTGTTTTTT
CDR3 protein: CASSWGSGNTGELFF

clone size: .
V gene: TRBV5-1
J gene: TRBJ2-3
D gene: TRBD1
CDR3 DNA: TGCGCCAGCAGCTGGTGGTCGGGACAGGGGGCAGATACGCAGTATTTT
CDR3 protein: CASSWWSGQGADTQYF

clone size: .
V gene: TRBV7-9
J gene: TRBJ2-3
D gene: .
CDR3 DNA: TGTGCCAGCAGCTTAGCCTCGGGACTGACGCAGTATTTT
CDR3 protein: CASSLASGLTQYF

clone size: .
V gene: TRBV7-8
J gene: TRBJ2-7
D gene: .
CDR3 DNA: TGTGCCAGCAGCTTACCGAGCTCCTACGAGCAGTACTTC
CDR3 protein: CASSLPSSYEQYF

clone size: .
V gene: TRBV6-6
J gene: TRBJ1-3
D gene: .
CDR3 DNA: TGTGCCAGCGCGGACTCTGGAAACACCATATATTTT
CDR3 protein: CASADSGNTIYF

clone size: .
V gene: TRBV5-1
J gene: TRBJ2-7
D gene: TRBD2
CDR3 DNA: TGCGCCAGCAGCTTACGGACTAGCGGCTACGAGCAGTACTTC
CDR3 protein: CASSLRTSGYEQYF

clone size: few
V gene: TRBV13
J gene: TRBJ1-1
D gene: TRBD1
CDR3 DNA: TGTGCCAGCAGCTTCGCCGGACAGGGTTATGCTGAAGCTTTCTTT
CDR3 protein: CASSFAGQGYAEAFF

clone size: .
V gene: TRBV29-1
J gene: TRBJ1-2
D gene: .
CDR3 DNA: TGCAGCGTTGAAAGGCAGGATATCTATGGCTACACCTTC
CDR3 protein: CSVERQDIYGYTF

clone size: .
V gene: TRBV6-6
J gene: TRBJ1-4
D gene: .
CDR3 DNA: TGTGCCAGCAGCCCTGGCCGCGGCCGTGAAAAACTGTTTTTT
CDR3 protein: CASSPGRGREKLFF

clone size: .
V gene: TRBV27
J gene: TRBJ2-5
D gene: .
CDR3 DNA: TGTGCCAGCAGTTTGACGGGGAACTGGGAGACCCAGTACTTC
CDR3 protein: CASSLTGNWETQYF

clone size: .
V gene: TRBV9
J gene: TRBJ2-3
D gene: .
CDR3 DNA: TGTGCCAGCAGCGTCGGGACTGGGACTAGCACAGATACGCAGTATTTT
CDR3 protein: CASSVGTGTSTDTQYF

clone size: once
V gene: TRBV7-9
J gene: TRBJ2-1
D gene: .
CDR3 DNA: TGTGCCAGCAGCCCGGACAGAAACAATGAGCAGTTCTTC
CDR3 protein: CASSPDRNNEQFF

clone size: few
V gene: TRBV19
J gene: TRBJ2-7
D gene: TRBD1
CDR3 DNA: TGTGCCAGTAGTGAATACAGGGGGGTTAACGAGCAGTACTTC
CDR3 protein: CASSEYRGVNEQYF

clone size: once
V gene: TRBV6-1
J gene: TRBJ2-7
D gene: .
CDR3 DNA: TGTGCCAGCAGGAGGGACTCCTCCTACGAGCAGTACTTC
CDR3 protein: CASRRDSSYEQYF

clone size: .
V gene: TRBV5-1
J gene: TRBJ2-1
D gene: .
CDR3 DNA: TGCGCCAGCAGCTTGAGGTCCGAGCCCAATGAGCAGTTCTTC
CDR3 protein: CASSLRSEPNEQFF

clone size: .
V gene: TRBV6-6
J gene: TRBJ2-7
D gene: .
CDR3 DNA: TGTGCCAGCAGTTTGACAGCGGAGACCTACGAGCAGTACTTC
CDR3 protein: CASSLTAETYEQYF

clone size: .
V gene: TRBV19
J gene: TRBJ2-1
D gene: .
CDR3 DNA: TGTGCCAGTAGGGATAGCGTTTCCTACAATGAGCAGTTCTTC
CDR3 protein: CASRDSVSYNEQFF

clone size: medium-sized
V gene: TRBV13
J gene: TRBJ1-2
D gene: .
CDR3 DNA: TGTGCCAGCAGCTCAGCAGTGGATGGGGCGGGCGTGTATGGCTACACCTTC
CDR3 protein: CASSSAVDGAGVYGYTF

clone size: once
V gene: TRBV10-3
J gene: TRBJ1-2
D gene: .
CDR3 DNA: TGTGCCATCAGCGAGTCCCCATATGGCTACACCTTC
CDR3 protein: CAISESPYGYTF

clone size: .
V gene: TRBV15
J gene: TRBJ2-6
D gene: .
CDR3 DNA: TGTGCCACCAGCAGAGATACCTCAGCGCGGGGCCTAATATACTCTGGGGCCAACGTCCTGACTTTC
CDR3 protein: CATSRDTSARGLIYSGANVLTF